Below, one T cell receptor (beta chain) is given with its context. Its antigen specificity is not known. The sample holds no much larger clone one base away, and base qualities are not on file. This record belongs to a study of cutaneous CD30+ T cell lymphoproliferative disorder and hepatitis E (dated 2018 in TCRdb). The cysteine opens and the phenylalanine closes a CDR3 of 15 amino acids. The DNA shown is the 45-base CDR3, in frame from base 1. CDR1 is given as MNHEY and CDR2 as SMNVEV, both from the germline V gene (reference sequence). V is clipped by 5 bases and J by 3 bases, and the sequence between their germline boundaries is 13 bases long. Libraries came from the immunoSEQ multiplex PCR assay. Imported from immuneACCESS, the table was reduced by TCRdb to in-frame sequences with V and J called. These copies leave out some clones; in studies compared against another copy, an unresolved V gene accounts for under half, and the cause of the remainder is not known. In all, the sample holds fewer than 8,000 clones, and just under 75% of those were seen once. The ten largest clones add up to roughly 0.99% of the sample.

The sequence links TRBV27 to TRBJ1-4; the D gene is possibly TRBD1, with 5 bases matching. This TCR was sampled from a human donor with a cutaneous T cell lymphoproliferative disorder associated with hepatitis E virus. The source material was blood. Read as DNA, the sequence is TGTGCCAGCAGTGACCGAGGGGAGGCTAATGAAAAACTGTTTTTT. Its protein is CASSDRGEANEKLFF.